What follows is one T cell receptor (beta chain) and its context. Its antigen is unidentified. TCR beta CDR3 regions were amplified from RNA transcripts. First-round RT-PCR with HTBI primers amplified the TCR CDR3 region. TCRdb passed the multiplex PCR reads through MiXCR, listing each CDR3 protein once. The data contain some 740,000 distinct CDR3 sequences, around 15% of them singletons. The data originate from a study of T cells in Graves' hyperthyroidism and ophthalmopathy. Findings and limits, study-wide: Model output signaled ophthalmopathy a median approximately six months ahead of onset.

Across 18 months, stable Graves' hyperthyroidism was marked by no progression to ophthalmopathy. Patients showing uncontrolled infection, other autoimmune disease, pregnancy or lactation were ineligible. Based on clinical symptoms, serum thyroxine and TRAb, thyroid ultrasound and orbital computed tomography, diagnoses were reached. Trimming left V 3 bases short and J 8 bases short, with 23 bases between. Per the germline V gene, CDR1 is LNHDA and CDR2 is SQIVND (reference sequence). The CDR3 consists of 17 residues. The receptor was isolated from a woman younger than 35 with Graves' hyperthyroidism. Input material: blood. The chain has TRBV19 and TRBJ2-1; possibly TRBD2 for D (6 bases). The CDR3, as DNA: TGTGCCAGTAGTATGGACTACACTCGGACTGCTATGTATGAGCAGTTCTTC. Residues: CASSMDYTRTAMYEQFF.